The rows below give T cell receptor beta chains drawn from one sample of a study of blood T cell repertoires in COVID-19. Here immunoSEQ multiplex PCR was the method, and the copy in TCRdb shows in-frame clones only, minus some. The sample gives more than 25,000 clones, 90% of which show up once; around 8.2% is in the top ten. The material sequenced was peripheral blood. Receptor source: a man between 70 and 80 years old with active or convalescent COVID-19. Both conserved end residues are part of each CDR3. The D gene is left open where the match is weak. Clone size is stated in some rows and not others, as once, few, many or a class when expanded.

>.|TRBV10-3|TRBJ2-2|TRBD1
TGTGCCATCAGGGGATCACCGGGACAGGGGAACACCGGGGAGCTGTTTTTT
CAIRGSPGQGNTGELFF
>.|TRBV10-3|TRBJ1-1|TRBD1
TGTGCCATCAGCGTACAGGGGGGAAGACGCACTGAAGCTTTCTTT
CAISVQGGRRTEAFF
>few|TRBV6-5|TRBJ2-7|TRBD1
TGTGCCAGCAGTTTCGGGACAGGGAGTTCCTACGAGCAGTACTTC
CASSFGTGSSYEQYF
>.|TRBV7-7|TRBJ2-5|TRBD2
TGTGCTAGCAGCCCTTACCGTGGACTAGCGGGAGATAAGGGTCCAGAGACCCAGTACTTC
CASSPYRGLAGDKGPETQYF
>.|TRBV10-3|TRBJ2-2|.
TGTGCCATAAGGGGATACACCGGGGAGCTGTTTTTT
CAIRGYTGELFF
>.|TRBV5-1|TRBJ2-1|TRBD2
TGCGCCAGCAGCTTGGGTGTGTCGCCGGGGGGGGACAATGAGCAGTTCTTC
CASSLGVSPGGDNEQFF
>.|TRBV5-8|TRBJ2-3|.
TGTGCCAGCAGCCGAGGGGGAGATACGCAGTATTTT
CASSRGGDTQYF
>once|TRBV5-1|TRBJ1-1|.
TGCGCCAGCAGCCCATATGGGTCAGGGACTGAAGCTTTCTTT
CASSPYGSGTEAFF
>few|TRBV7-9|TRBJ1-2|.
TGTTTCCCTAAGGACACCAATGCAAACTATGGCTACACCTTC
CFPKDTNANYGYTF
>.|TRBV20-1|TRBJ2-5|TRBD2
TGCAGTGCTAGTAGGCTAGCGGGGGGGCAAGAGACCCAGTACTTC
CSASRLAGGQETQYF
>.|TRBV5-1|TRBJ2-7|TRBD1
TGCGCCAGCAGCCCCGGCGGGACAGGGGACTACGAGCAGTACTTC
CASSPGGTGDYEQYF
>.|TRBV7-8|TRBJ1-5|.
TGTGCCAGCAGCCCAGAACGTTTTAGCAATCAGCCCCAGCATTTT
CASSPERFSNQPQHF
>.|TRBV27|TRBJ2-1|.
TGTGCCAGCAGTCCTGGACTGAGGACTTCCGTCAATGAGCAGTTCTTC
CASSPGLRTSVNEQFF
>few|TRBV9|TRBJ1-1|.
TGTGCCAGCAGCGTATCGGGGGGGAACACTGAAGCTTTCTTT
CASSVSGGNTEAFF
>.|TRBV30|TRBJ1-2|TRBD1
TGTGCCTGGAGTCACCGGGACAGGTTCTATGGCTACACCTTC
CAWSHRDRFYGYTF
>.|TRBV6-8|TRBJ1-3|TRBD1
TGTGCCAGCAGTTACTCCCAAACAGGGGTGGAAGGAAACACCATATATTTT
CASSYSQTGVEGNTIYF
>.|TRBV18|TRBJ1-4|.
TGTGCCAGCTCACCACCGGCAGGGATCAGGGGACTGTTTTTT
CASSPPAGIRGLFF
>.|TRBV18|TRBJ2-1|.
TGTGCCAGCTCACCAGACGGACGGGGAGAGCAGTTCTTC
CASSPDGRGEQFF
>.|TRBV5-1|TRBJ2-2|.
TGCGCCAGCAGCTCCAGACTTAATAGGAACACCGGGGAGCTGTTTTTT
CASSSRLNRNTGELFF
>.|TRBV2|TRBJ1-5|TRBD1
TGTGCCAGCAGTGTCGAGGGGGCTGGTCAGCCCCAGCATTTT
CASSVEGAGQPQHF
>.|TRBV5-1|TRBJ2-2|.
TGCGCCAGCAGCTCATCGCCCCGGGACTCGGCGAACACCGGGGAGCTGTTTTTT
CASSSSPRDSANTGELFF
>.|TRBV11-2|TRBJ2-3|.
TGTGCCAGCAGCACCTATGGCACAGATACGCAGTATTTT
CASSTYGTDTQYF
>.|TRBV27|TRBJ2-2|.
TGTGCCAGCAGTTTACGGCGGGCCGGGGAGCTGTTTTTT
CASSLRRAGELFF
>.|TRBV7-3|TRBJ2-1|.
TGTGCCAGCAGCTCCGACAGCAACTCCTACAATGAGCAGTTCTTC
CASSSDSNSYNEQFF
>.|TRBV18|TRBJ1-2|.
TGTGCCAGCTCACCATTTACGTCACCGGCGGATGGCTACACCTTC
CASSPFTSPADGYTF
>.|TRBV28|TRBJ1-5|.
TGTGCCAGCTGTAAGGAGCTCGGGGGTCAGCCCCAGCATTTT
CASCKELGGQPQHF
>.|TRBV4-1|TRBJ2-3|.
TGCGCCAGCAGCCGTATGTCGAGTAGAACGCAGTATTTT
CASSRMSSRTQYF
>.|TRBV3-1/TRBV3-2|TRBJ2-3|TRBD2
TGTGCCAGCAGCCCTAATAGCGGGGATACGCAGTATTTT
CASSPNSGDTQYF
>.|TRBV12-3/TRBV12-4|TRBJ1-5|.
TGTGCCAGCAGTCTCGGACGGACACAGCCCCAGCATTTT
CASSLGRTQPQHF
>.|TRBV19|TRBJ2-1|.
TGTGCCAGTAGTATAGCCGGTGCTGGTAACAATGAGCAGTTCTTC
CASSIAGAGNNEQFF
>once|TRBV10-3|TRBJ1-6|.
TGTGCCATCAGTAAGAGCTCCTATAATTCACCCCTCCACTTT
CAISKSSYNSPLHF
>.|TRBV7-9|TRBJ2-5|TRBD1
TGTGCCAGCAGCCTCCACAGGGGGCTAGGGGAGACCCAGTACTTC
CASSLHRGLGETQYF
>.|TRBV7-9|TRBJ1-2|TRBD1
TGTGCCAGCAGCCCCGGGACAGGGTATGGCTACACCTTC
CASSPGTGYGYTF
>.|TRBV24-1|TRBJ2-2|.
TGTGCCACCAGTGACTTCCCGCTCAGGGGTAACACCGGGGAGCTGTTTTTT
CATSDFPLRGNTGELFF
>.|TRBV29-1|TRBJ1-5|TRBD1
TGCAGCGTAGGACAGGGGAATCAGCCCCAGCATTTT
CSVGQGNQPQHF
>once|TRBV5-1|TRBJ1-1|.
TGCGCCAGCAGCTTCGCGATGAACACTGAAGCTTTCTTT
CASSFAMNTEAFF
>.|TRBV9|TRBJ1-2|.
TGTGCCAGCAGCGAGGGAGGGGACTATGGCTACACCTTC
CASSEGGDYGYTF
>.|TRBV5-1|TRBJ2-3|.
TGCGCCAGCAGCCCGACGGGTAACCAAGATACGCAGTATTTT
CASSPTGNQDTQYF
>.|TRBV19|TRBJ1-5|.
TGTGCCAGTACCAGGACTTACAATCAGCCCCAGCATTTT
CASTRTYNQPQHF